The clone carrying this T cell receptor beta chain was observed at least ten times. Its matching antigen is unknown. With V trimmed by 0 bases and J by 4 bases, 4 bases remained unmatched. CDR1 and CDR2 (germline): SGHRS, YFSETQ. The CDR3 covers 16 residues. Template switching (which added a universal primer site) was used, and cDNA carried unique molecular identifiers. In TCRdb, the 5' RACE reads were re-called with MiXCR into one record per CDR3 protein. The repertoire holds approximately 890,000 distinct CDR3 sequences, with roughly 12% as singletons. The sample comes from a study of identical twins. General observations from the study: Diverse VJ usage suggested most zero-insertion clonotypes were not invariant T cells. Monozygotic twin pairs showed more out-of-frame TCR alpha sharing than models estimated.

These data were likewise used in another study, on yellow fever vaccine responses in identical twins.

The chain recombines TRBV5-1 with TRBJ2-1; the match to TRBD2 covers 10 bases. Material: PBMCs. This sequence originates from a woman younger than 30 in good health. The CDR3 sequence is CASSLGTSGRYNEQFF. The DNA of the CDR3 is TGCGCCAGCAGCTTGGGGACTAGCGGACGGTACAATGAGCAGTTCTTC.